In its sample, the clone carrying this TCR beta chain was seen a few times. Using its own MiXCR run on the 5' RACE reads, TCRdb lists one record per CDR3 protein. The data contain nearly 250,000 distinct CDR3 sequences, 15% of them seen just once; the ten biggest clones take up 2.1%. These data originate in a study of T-cell memory formation after mild COVID-19. Turning to the study itself: Clustering of TCRs was largely donor specific.

V lost 6 bases to trimming and J lost 6 bases, with 12 bases between them. There are 13 residues in the CDR3. Germline V gene sequence: CDR1 MNHGY, CDR2 SAAAGT. The clonotype was recovered from an adult woman who had mild COVID-19 (a few samples of this study predate the infection). Cell type and time point are not known. The material sequenced was PBMCs or a T cell subset sorted from them (not recorded which). This chain uses TRBV6-8 with TRBJ1-5; no firm D call. This CDR3 is CASSPAAGQPQHF. CDR3 nucleotide sequence: TGTGCCAGCAGCCCCGCGGCCGGTCAGCCCCAGCATTTT.